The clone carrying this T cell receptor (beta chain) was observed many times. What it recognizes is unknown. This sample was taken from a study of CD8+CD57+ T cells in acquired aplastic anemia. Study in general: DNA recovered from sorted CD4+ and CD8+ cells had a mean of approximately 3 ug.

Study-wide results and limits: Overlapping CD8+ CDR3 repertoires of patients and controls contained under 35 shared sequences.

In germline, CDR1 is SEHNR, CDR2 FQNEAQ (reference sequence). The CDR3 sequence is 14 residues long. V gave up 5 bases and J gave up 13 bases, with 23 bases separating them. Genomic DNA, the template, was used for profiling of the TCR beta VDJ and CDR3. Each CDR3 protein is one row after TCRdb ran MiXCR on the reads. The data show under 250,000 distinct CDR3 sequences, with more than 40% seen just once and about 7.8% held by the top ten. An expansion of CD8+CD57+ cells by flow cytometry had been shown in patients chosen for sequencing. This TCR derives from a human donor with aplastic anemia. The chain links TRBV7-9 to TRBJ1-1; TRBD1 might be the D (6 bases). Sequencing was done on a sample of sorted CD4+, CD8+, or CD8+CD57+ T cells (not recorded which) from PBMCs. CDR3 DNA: TGTGCCAGCAGCCCCGTACTTAGACAGGCCTATGATTTCTTT. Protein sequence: CASSPVLRQAYDFF.